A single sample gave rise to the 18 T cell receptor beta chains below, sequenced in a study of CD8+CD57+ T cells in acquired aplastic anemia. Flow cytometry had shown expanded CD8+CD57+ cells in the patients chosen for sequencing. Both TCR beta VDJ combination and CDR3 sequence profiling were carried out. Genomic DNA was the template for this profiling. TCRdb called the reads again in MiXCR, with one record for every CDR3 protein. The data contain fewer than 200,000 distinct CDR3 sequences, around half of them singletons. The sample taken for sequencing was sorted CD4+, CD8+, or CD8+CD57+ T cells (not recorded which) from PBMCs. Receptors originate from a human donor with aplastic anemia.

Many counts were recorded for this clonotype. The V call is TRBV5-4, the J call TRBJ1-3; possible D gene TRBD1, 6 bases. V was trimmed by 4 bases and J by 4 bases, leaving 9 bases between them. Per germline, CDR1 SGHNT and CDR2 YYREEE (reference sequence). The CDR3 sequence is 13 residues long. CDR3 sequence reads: CASSVTGGNTIYF. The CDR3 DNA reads TGTGCCAGCAGCGTAACAGGGGGAAACACCATATATTTT.

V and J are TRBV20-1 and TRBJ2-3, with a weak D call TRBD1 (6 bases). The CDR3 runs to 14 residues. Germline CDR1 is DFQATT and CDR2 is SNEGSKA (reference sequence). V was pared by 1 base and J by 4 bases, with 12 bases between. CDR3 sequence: CSARGRGVADTQYF. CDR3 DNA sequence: TGCAGTGCTAGAGGCAGGGGAGTAGCAGATACGCAGTATTTT.

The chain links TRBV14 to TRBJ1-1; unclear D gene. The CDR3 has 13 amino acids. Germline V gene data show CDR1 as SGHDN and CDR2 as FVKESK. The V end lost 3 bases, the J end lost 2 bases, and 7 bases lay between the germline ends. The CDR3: CASSHLHNTEAFF. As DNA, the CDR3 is TGTGCCAGCAGCCATCTTCACAACACTGAAGCTTTCTTT.

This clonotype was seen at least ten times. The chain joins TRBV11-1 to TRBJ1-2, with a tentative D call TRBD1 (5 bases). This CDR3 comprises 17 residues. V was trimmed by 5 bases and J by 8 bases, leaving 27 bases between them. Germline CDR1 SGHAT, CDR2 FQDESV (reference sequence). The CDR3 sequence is CASSPGWRGALGDGYTF. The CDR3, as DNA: TGTGCCAGCAGCCCTGGGTGGAGGGGCGCCTTGGGCGACGGCTACACCTTC.

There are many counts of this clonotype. The CDR3 region is CASEVIGSYNEQFF. The CDR3, as DNA: TGTGCCAGCGAAGTGATTGGATCCTACAATGAGCAGTTCTTC. The J gene is TRBJ2-1, the V gene TRBV2; D ambiguous. V was shortened by 8 bases and J by 1 base, with 12 bases between the two germline ends. CDR3 length: 14 residues. Germline CDR1 reads SNHLY; CDR2 reads FYNNEI.

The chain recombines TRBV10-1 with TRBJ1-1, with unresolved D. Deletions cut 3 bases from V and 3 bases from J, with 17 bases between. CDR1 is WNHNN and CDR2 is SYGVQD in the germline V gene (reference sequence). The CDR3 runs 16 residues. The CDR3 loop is CASSDGSNYGYTEAFF. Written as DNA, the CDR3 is TGCGCCAGCAGTGACGGATCTAACTATGGCTACACTGAAGCTTTCTTT.

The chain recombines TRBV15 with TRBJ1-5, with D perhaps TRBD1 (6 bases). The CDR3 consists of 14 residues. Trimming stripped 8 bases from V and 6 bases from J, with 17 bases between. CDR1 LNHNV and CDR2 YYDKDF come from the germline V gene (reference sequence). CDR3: CATAVNREIQPQHF. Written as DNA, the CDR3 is TGTGCCACCGCCGTAAACAGGGAAATTCAGCCCCAGCATTTT.

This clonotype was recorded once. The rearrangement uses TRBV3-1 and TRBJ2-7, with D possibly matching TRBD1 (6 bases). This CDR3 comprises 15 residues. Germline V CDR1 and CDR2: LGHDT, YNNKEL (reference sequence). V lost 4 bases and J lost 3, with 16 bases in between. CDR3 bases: TGTGCCAGCAGCCCCCGTGCGCTAGGGGGCTACGAGCAGTACTTC. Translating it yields CASSPRALGGYEQYF.

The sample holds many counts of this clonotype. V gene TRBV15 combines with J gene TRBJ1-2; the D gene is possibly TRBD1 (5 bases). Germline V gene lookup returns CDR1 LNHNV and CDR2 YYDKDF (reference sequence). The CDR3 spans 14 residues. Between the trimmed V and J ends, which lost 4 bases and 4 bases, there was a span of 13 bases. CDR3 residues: CATSMASTGYGYTF. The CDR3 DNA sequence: TGTGCCACCAGCATGGCCTCAACAGGCTATGGCTACACCTTC.

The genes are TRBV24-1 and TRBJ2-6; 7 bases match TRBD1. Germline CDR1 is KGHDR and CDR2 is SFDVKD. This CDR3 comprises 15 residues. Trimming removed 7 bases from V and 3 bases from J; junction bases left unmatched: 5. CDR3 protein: CATSPTGLGANVLTF. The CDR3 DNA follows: TGTGCCACCAGCCCGACAGGGCTTGGGGCCAACGTCCTGACTTTC.

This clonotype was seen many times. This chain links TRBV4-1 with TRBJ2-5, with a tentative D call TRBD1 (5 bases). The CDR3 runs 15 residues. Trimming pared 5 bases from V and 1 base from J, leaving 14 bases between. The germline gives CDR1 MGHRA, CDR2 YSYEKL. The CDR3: CASSYTDRRQETQYF. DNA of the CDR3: TGCGCCAGCAGCTACACCGACAGACGCCAAGAGACCCAGTACTTC.

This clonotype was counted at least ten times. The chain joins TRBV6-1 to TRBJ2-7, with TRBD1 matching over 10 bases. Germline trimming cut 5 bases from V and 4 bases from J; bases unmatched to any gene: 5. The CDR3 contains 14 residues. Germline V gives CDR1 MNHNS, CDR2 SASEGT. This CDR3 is CASSPDRGSYEQYF. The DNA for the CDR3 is TGTGCCAGCAGTCCGGACAGGGGGAGTTACGAGCAGTACTTC.

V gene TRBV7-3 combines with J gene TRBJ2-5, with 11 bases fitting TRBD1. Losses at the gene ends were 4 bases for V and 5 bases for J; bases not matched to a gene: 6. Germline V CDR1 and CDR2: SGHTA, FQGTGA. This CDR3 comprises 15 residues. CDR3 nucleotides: TGTGCCAGCAGCTCGGGACAGGGGGGGAGGGAGACCCAGTACTTC. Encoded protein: CASSSGQGGRETQYF. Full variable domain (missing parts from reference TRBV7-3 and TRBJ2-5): GAGVSQTPSNKVTEKGKYVELRCDPISGHTALYWYRQSLGQGPEFLIYFQGTGAADDSGLPNDRFFAVRPEGSVSTLKIQRTERGDSAVYLCASSSGQGGRETQYFGPGTRLLVL.

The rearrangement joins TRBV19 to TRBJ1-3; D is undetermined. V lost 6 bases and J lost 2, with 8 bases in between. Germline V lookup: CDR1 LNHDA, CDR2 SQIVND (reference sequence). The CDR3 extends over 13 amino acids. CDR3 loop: CASRRLAGNTIYF. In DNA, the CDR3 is TGTGCCAGTAGAAGATTGGCTGGAAACACCATATATTTT. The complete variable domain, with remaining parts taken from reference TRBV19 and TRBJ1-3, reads DGGITQSPKYLFRKEGQNVTLSCEQNLNHDAMYWYRQDPGQGLRLIYYSQIVNDFQKGDIAEGYSVSREKKESFPLTVTSAQKNPTAFYLCASRRLAGNTIYFGEGSWLTVV.

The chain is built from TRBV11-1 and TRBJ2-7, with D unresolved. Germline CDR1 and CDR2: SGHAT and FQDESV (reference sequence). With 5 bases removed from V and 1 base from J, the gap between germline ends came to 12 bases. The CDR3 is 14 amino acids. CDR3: CASSRSQSSYEQYF. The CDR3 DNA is TGTGCCAGCAGCCGATCTCAGTCATCCTACGAGCAGTACTTC.

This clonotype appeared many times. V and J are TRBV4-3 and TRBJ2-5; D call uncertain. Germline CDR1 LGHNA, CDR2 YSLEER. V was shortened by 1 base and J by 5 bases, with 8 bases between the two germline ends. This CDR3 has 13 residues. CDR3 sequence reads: CASSQGIGETQYF. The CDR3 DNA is TGCGCCAGCAGCCAAGGGATAGGGGAGACCCAGTACTTC.

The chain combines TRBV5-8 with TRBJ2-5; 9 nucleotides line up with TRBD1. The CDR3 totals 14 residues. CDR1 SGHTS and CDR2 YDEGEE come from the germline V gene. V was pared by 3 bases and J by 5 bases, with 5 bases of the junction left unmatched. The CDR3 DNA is TGTGCCAGCAGCTCGGGACAGGGAAGGGAGACCCAGTACTTC. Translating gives CASSSGQGRETQYF.

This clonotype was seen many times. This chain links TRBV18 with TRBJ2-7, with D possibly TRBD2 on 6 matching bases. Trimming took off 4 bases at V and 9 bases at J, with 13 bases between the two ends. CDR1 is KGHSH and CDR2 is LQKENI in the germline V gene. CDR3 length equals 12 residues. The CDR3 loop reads CASSQNVEGQYF. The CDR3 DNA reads TGTGCCAGCTCACAAAACGTGGAGGGGCAGTACTTC.